These T cell receptor beta chains were read from a single sample in a study of T cell repertoires in cytomegalovirus infection. TCRdb used MiXCR to reprocess the reads, holding one entry per CDR3 protein. The sample lists 200,000 to 300,000 distinct CDR3 sequences, around 8.7% occurring once. Material for sequencing was PBMCs. Every receptor here comes from a human donor in good health (CMV status not recorded). Some clones in this sample may be carry-over from other donors' samples. CDR3s include the opening cysteine and the closing phenylalanine or tryptophan.

J	V	CDR3
TRBJ1-1	TRBV7-6	CASSAGRGSSPLNTEAFF
TRBJ2-3	TRBV7-6	CASSRPVILASPDTQYF
TRBJ1-2	TRBV7-9	CASSLGGGHGYTF
TRBJ2-1	TRBV5-5	CASSFSGQGFSEQFF
TRBJ2-7	TRBV18	CASAQLIYEQYF
TRBJ2-2	TRBV7-2	CASSPPGALNTGELFF
TRBJ2-3	TRBV12-3/TRBV12-4	CASSSKTGSDTQYF
TRBJ1-2	TRBV7-2	CAIYPVGGYTF
TRBJ1-5	TRBV28	CASSFGVGNQPQHF
TRBJ1-2	TRBV7-2	CASSLLGQGNYGYTF
TRBJ2-3	TRBV4-1	CASSPKGEGGDTQYF
TRBJ2-2	TRBV11-2	CASSSGTGLTGELFF
TRBJ2-7	TRBV3-1	CASSPDLAASSYEQYF
TRBJ1-2	TRBV15	CATSRGTDYGYTF
TRBJ2-7	TRBV7-2	CASSSDRGSYEQYF
TRBJ2-7	TRBV7-9	CASSLDTDLYEQYF
TRBJ1-3	TRBV7-2	CASSLGLNSGNTIYF
TRBJ1-1	TRBV28	CASSLPPGQGEAFF
TRBJ2-7	TRBV6-2/TRBV6-3	CASSRNTGYEQYF
TRBJ2-1	TRBV7-6	CASSSQPGSYNEQFF
TRBJ1-1	TRBV6-2/TRBV6-3	CASSYGRNTEAFF
TRBJ2-3	TRBV7-2	CASSLAGDGTDTQYF
TRBJ2-5	TRBV10-3	CAIGRTGDETQYF
TRBJ1-5	TRBV18	CASSPTTGKRNQPQHF
TRBJ2-7	TRBV7-8	CASSKGAGDPYEQYF
TRBJ1-1	TRBV7-2	CASSLALGDTEAFF
TRBJ2-5	TRBV10-3	CAISERERQTQYF
TRBJ2-7	TRBV7-2	CASSSTSASYEQYF
TRBJ2-5	TRBV29-1	CSAAGLAETQYF
TRBJ2-5	TRBV7-2	CASSLGTVLETQYF
TRBJ1-5	TRBV28	CASRTVVRPQHF
TRBJ2-3	TRBV6-5	CASSDSGLAGTDTQYF
TRBJ2-7	TRBV28	CASRQPGTLYEQYF
TRBJ2-3	TRBV7-8	CASSSGFGTSTDTQYF
TRBJ2-2	TRBV7-6	CASSPTGTFNTGELFF
TRBJ2-4	TRBV23-1	CASSQSQLAKNIQYF
TRBJ2-5	TRBV7-8	CASSFRASGKETQYF
TRBJ1-1	TRBV7-2	CASRQSTEAFF
TRBJ1-5	TRBV28	CASSEDRQGSNQPQHF
TRBJ1-1	TRBV6-5	CASSRGQLNTEAFF
TRBJ1-1	TRBV29-1	CSVVIQIEAFF
TRBJ1-1	TRBV30	CAWSVHNRNTEAFF
TRBJ2-3	TRBV19	CASSISQTDTQYF
TRBJ1-6	TRBV5-1	CASSFGRGSYNSPLHF
TRBJ2-3	TRBV28	CASSLWGTSAVDTQYF
TRBJ2-3	TRBV7-9	CASSAGGSNPTDTQYF
TRBJ1-5	TRBV28	CASSQGQTNQPQHF
TRBJ1-2	TRBV7-6	CASRQRDAGREGYTF
TRBJ2-7	TRBV27	CASSKPGLGSYEQYF
TRBJ2-7	TRBV14	CASSLRAPHEQYF
TRBJ2-7	TRBV29-1	CSVEGRGLEQYF
TRBJ1-3	TRBV12-3/TRBV12-4	CASSLAGQWSSGNTIYF
TRBJ1-1	TRBV7-2	CASSLDRRNTEAFF
TRBJ2-3	TRBV28	CASSLAGGSLRDTQYF
TRBJ1-5	TRBV19	CASMGEHVAQPQHF
TRBJ1-6	TRBV7-6	CASSLGEINSPLHF
TRBJ1-6	TRBV27	CASGLGPNSPLHF
TRBJ1-5	TRBV6-1	CATRGFISNQPQHF
TRBJ2-1	TRBV7-2	CASSRTSGRANEQFF